Sequencing of this T cell receptor beta chain was carried out in a study of blood T cell repertoires in COVID-19. Study in general: Acute and convalescent COVID-19 samples came from the United States, Italy and Spain. The cDNA or gDNA used as material had been derived from T cells, B-cell-depleted T cells, or PBMCs.

Seattle's cohort entered during active infection and was followed longitudinally. In the source study's methods: Amplification of reference gene primers provided the estimated nucleated cell counts. Only in-frame clones appear in the TCRdb table, and some are missing; sequencing was by immunoSEQ multiplex PCR. That table supplies the V and J calls and clone size; D and trimming were determined from the DNA. Among around 170,000 clones listed, 75% to 90% were seen once. This clone has more than one count but fewer than ten. The germline CDR1 and CDR2 sequences are MDHEN and SYDVKM. The V gene end was trimmed by 5 bases and the J gene end by 4 bases; junction bases not matched to a gene: 9. The CDR3 covers 15 residues.

The sample consisted of peripheral blood. The receptor comes from a woman aged 65 to 85 with COVID-19, enrolled during active disease. The chain uses TRBV28 and TRBJ2-3; 7 bases match TRBD1. The CDR3 is CASSARDRRADTQYF. CDR3 in DNA: TGTGCCAGCAGTGCCCGGGACAGACGCGCAGATACGCAGTATTTT.